Presented here are 12 T cell receptor beta chains from one specimen sequenced in a study of OX40 agonist ivuxolimab in advanced cancers. Some clones are missing from TCRdb's copy, which holds only in-frame ones; the method was immunoSEQ multiplex PCR. The sample has some 43,000 clones; around 87% are singletons. This sample comprised CD4+ or CD8+ T cells sorted from blood, obtained in a trial of the OX40 agonist ivuxolimab. The source is an adult with an advanced solid tumor such as melanoma, head and neck, liver or kidney cancer.

This clone came up a few times. The V call is TRBV7-9, the J call TRBJ1-4; D gene ambiguous. Looked up from germline, CDR1 is SEHNR and CDR2 is FQNEAQ (reference sequence). Trimming removed 3 bases from V and 4 bases from J, with 9 bases in between. The CDR3 extends over 14 amino acids. The CDR3 nucleotides are TGTGCCAGCAGCTTCGGGCAGCTTAATGAAAAACTGTTTTTT. It specifies CASSFGQLNEKLFF.

The chain is built from TRBV7-3 and TRBJ1-1; D is possibly TRBD1 (6 bases). Germline V gene data show CDR1 as SGHTA and CDR2 as FQGTGA. The CDR3 contains 16 residues. Trimming stripped 2 bases from V and 2 bases from J, with 15 bases between. The CDR3 is CASSLRGRGLNTEAFF. The CDR3 coding sequence is TGTGCCAGCAGCTTACGAGGCAGGGGTCTTAACACTGAAGCTTTCTTT.

This rearrangement joins TRBV11-3 to TRBJ2-7; TRBD2 matches 8 bases. The junction had 5 bases not matched to a gene; V was cut back by 0 bases and J by 4 bases. Germline V gene sequence: CDR1 SGHNT, CDR2 YENEEA. The CDR3 extends over 15 amino acids. The CDR3 here is CASSLDPAGVYEQYF. In DNA, the CDR3 is TGTGCCAGCAGCTTAGATCCAGCGGGAGTTTACGAGCAGTACTTC.

The chain links TRBV5-4 to TRBJ1-4; D remains unclear. This CDR3 comprises 14 residues. Germline CDR1 reads SGHNT; CDR2 reads YYREEE (reference sequence). V lost 0 bases, J lost 5 bases, and 8 bases lay in between. The CDR3 nucleotides are TGTGCCAGCAGCTTGGAGGCAGTAAATGAAAAACTGTTTTTT. This codes for CASSLEAVNEKLFF.

The gene calls are TRBV7-3 and TRBJ2-1; no clear D gene. V gave up 5 bases and J gave up 0 bases, with 11 bases separating them. Germline V gene sequence: CDR1 SGHTA, CDR2 FQGTGA. The CDR3 sequence is 15 residues long. The CDR3 region has the DNA TGTGCCAGCAGCGAAGGTCTTCACTCCTACAATGAGCAGTTCTTC. Translation gives CASSEGLHSYNEQFF. Drawing the rest from reference TRBV7-3 and TRBJ2-1, the complete variable domain is GAGVSQTPSNKVTEKGKYVELRCDPISGHTALYWYRQSLGQGPEFLIYFQGTGAADDSGLPNDRFFAVRPEGSVSTLKIQRTERGDSAVYLCASSEGLHSYNEQFFGPGTRLTVL.

This chain uses TRBV29-1 with TRBJ2-7, with 8 bases matching TRBD1. CDR3 length equals 12 residues. Trimming removed 4 bases from V and 4 bases from J; junction bases left unmatched: 3. Germline CDR1 SQVTM, CDR2 ANQGSEA. CDR3 sequence: CSVGQGAYEQYF. CDR3 coding DNA: TGCAGCGTTGGTCAGGGGGCGTACGAGCAGTACTTC.

This chain connects TRBV5-8 to TRBJ1-1, with D possibly TRBD1 on 6 matching bases. Germline loops: CDR1 SGHTS, CDR2 YDEGEE. The CDR3 is 13 residues long. Trimming pared 4 bases from V and 8 bases from J, leaving 15 bases between. The CDR3 DNA is TGTGCCAGCAGCATGGGGGCAGGGAAGGAAGCTTTCTTT. Amino acids: CASSMGAGKEAFF.

This clone showed up just a few times. The chain uses TRBV5-6 and TRBJ1-3; 8 bases are shared with TRBD1. The CDR3 runs 11 residues. J lost 15 bases, V lost 4 bases, and 6 bases had no gene match. Germline CDR1 and CDR2: SGHDT and YYEEEE. This CDR3 reads CASSRADREYF. CDR3 sequence (DNA): TGTGCCAGCAGCCGCGCGGACAGGGAATATTTT.

V gene TRBV4-1 combines with J gene TRBJ2-5, with D tentatively TRBD2 (5 bases). The germline CDR1 and CDR2 sequences are MGHRA and YSYEKL. V was shortened by 0 bases and J by 2 bases, with 10 bases between the two germline ends. The CDR3 sequence is 15 residues long. The DNA of the CDR3 is TGCGCCAGCAGCCAAGAAACCCCGGGACAAGAGACCCAGTACTTC. Translation: CASSQETPGQETQYF.

V is TRBV7-6 and J is TRBJ1-3; D perhaps matches TRBD1 (5 bases). Germline loops: CDR1 SGHVS, CDR2 FNYEAQ. The CDR3 consists of 15 residues. The ends were cut back, 2 bases at V and 2 bases at J, with 10 bases in the middle. DNA of the CDR3: TGTGCCAGCAGCTTAACTCAGGGTCCTGGAAACACCATATATTTT. It encodes CASSLTQGPGNTIYF.

This clone was counted once. The V call is TRBV15, the J call TRBJ1-1, with a possible D match to TRBD1 (6 bases). The CDR3 has 15 residues. Between the trimmed V and J ends, which lost 3 bases and 5 bases, there was a span of 16 bases. Germline CDR1 LNHNV, CDR2 YYDKDF (reference sequence). CDR3 in DNA: TGTGCCACCAGCAGGGGCCAGGGGTTGAGAACTGAAGCTTTCTTT. Encoded protein: CATSRGQGLRTEAFF.

V gene TRBV7-6 combines with J gene TRBJ1-2; a weak D match, TRBD1 (5 bases). Germline V gene lookup returns CDR1 SGHVS and CDR2 FNYEAQ. V was trimmed by 4 bases and J by 7 bases, leaving 19 bases between them. The CDR3 has 15 amino acids. CDR3 in amino acids: CASSYGGTEGVGYTF. The CDR3 DNA reads as TGTGCCAGCAGCTACGGAGGGACCGAAGGGGTTGGCTACACCTTC.